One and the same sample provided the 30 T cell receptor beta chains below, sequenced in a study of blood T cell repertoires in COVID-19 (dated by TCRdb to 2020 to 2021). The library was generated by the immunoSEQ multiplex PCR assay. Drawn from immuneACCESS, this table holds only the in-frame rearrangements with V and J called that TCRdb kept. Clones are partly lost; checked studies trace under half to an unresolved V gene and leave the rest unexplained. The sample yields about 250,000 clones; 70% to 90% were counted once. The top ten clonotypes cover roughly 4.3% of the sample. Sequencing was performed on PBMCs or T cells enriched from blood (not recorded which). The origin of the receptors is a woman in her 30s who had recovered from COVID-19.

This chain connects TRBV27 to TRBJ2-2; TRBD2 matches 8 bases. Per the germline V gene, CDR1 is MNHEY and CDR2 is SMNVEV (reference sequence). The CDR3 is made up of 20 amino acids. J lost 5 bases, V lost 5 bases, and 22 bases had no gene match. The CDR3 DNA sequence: TGTGCCAGCAGTCTCCGAACCCCCCTTGCGGGAGGTCGGGAAACCGGGGAGCTGTTTTTT. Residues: CASSLRTPLAGGRETGELFF.

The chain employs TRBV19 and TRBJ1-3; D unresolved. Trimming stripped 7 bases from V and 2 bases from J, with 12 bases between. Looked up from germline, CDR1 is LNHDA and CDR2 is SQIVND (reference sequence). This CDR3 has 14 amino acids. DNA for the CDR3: TGTGCCAGTACCGTCACAGTGACTGGAAACACCATATATTTT. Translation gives CASTVTVTGNTIYF.

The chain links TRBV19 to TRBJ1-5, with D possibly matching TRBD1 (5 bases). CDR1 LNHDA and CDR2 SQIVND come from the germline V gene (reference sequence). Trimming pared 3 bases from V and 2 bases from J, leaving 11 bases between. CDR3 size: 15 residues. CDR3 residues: CASSMAGPRNQPQHF. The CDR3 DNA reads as TGTGCCAGTAGTATGGCAGGGCCCCGCAATCAGCCCCAGCATTTT. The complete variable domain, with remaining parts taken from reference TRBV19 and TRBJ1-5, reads DGGITQSPKYLFRKEGQNVTLSCEQNLNHDAMYWYRQDPGQGLRLIYYSQIVNDFQKGDIAEGYSVSREKKESFPLTVTSAQKNPTAFYLCASSMAGPRNQPQHFGDGTRLSIL.

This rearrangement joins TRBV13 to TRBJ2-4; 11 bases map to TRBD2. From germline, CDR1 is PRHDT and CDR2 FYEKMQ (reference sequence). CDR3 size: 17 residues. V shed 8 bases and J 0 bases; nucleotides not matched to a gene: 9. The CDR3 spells CASSDGSGGVAKNIQYF. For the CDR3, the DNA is TGTGCCAGCTCCGACGGTAGCGGGGGGGTAGCCAAAAACATTCAGTACTTC.

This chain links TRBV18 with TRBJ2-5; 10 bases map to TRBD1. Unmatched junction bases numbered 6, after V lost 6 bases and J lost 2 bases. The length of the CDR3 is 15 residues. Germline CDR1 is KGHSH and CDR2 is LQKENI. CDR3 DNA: TGTGCCAGCTCGCTCGGGACAGGGGAACAAGAGACCCAGTACTTC. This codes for CASSLGTGEQETQYF.

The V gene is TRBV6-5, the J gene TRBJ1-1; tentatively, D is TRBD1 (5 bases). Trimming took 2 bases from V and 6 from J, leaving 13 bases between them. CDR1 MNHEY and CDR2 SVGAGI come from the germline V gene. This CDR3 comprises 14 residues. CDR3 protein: CASSYGWRGAEAFF. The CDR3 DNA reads TGTGCCAGCAGTTACGGGTGGAGGGGCGCTGAAGCTTTCTTT.

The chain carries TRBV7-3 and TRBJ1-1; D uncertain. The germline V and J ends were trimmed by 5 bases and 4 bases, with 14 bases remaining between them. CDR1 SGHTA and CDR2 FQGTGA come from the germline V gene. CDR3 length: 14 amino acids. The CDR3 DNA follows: TGTGCCAGCAGCCATGATCTGTACTTCACTGAAGCTTTCTTT. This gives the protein CASSHDLYFTEAFF.

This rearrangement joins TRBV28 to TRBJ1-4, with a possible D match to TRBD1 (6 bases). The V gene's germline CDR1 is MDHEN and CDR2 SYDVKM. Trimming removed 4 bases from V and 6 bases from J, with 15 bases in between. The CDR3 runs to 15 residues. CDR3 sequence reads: CASSSAGAEDEKLFF. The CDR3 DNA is TGTGCCAGCAGTTCTGCGGGGGCGGAAGATGAAAAACTGTTTTTT.

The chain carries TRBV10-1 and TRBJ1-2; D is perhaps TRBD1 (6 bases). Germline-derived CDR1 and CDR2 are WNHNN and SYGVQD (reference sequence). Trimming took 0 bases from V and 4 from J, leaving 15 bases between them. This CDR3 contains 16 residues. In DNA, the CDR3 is TGCGCCAGCAGTGAGTCCCCACAGGGACACTTCTATGGCTACACCTTC. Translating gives CASSESPQGHFYGYTF.

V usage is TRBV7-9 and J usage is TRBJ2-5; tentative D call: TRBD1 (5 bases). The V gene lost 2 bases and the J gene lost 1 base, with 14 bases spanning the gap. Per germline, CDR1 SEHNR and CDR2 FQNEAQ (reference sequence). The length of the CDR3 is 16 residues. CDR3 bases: TGTGCCAGCAGCTTACTGAGGTCCCAGGGCCAAGAGACCCAGTACTTC. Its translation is CASSLLRSQGQETQYF.

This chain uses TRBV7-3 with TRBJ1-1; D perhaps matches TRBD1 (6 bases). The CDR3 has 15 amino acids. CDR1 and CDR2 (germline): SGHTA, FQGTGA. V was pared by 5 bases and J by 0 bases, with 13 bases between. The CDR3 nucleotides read TGTGCCAGCAGCCTCCGGGACACCCTGAACACTGAAGCTTTCTTT. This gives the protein CASSLRDTLNTEAFF.

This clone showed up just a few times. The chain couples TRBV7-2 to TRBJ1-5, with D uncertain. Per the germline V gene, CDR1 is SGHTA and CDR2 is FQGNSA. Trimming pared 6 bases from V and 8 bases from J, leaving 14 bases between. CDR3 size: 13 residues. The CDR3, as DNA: TGTGCCAGCAGTCGTGGCTTAACCGAGCCCCAGCATTTT. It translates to CASSRGLTEPQHF.

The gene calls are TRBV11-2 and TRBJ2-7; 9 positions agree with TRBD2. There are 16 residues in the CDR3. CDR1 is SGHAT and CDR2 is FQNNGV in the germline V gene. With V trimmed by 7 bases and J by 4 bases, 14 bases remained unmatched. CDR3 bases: TGTGCCAGCATCCCGCGGGGGGGAGGGAAGAGGTACGAGCAGTACTTC. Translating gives CASIPRGGGKRYEQYF.

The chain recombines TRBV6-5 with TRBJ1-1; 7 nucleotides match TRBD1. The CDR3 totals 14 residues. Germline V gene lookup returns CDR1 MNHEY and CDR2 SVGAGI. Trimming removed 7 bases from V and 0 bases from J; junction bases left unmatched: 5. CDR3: CASILTGLNTEAFF. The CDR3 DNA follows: TGTGCCAGCATTCTGACAGGGTTGAACACTGAAGCTTTCTTT.

The CDR3 sequence is CATSDSTGEAYNEQFF. The CDR3 DNA reads as TGTGCCACCAGTGATTCTACAGGGGAGGCCTACAATGAGCAGTTCTTC. The V and J genes are TRBV24-1 and TRBJ2-1, with a possible D match to TRBD1 (7 bases). CDR1 and CDR2 (germline): KGHDR, SFDVKD. The germline V and J ends were trimmed by 2 bases and 2 bases, with 12 bases remaining between them. The CDR3 is made up of 16 amino acids.

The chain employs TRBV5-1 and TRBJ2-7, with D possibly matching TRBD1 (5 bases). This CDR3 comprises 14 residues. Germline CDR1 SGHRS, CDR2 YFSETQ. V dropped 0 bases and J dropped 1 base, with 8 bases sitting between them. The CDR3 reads CASSLATESYEQYF. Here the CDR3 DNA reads TGCGCCAGCAGCTTGGCGACAGAGTCCTACGAGCAGTACTTC.

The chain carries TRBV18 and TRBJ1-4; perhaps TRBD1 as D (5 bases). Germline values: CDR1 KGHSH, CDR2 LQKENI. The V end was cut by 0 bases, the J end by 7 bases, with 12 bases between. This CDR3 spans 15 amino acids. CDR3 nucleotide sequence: TGTGCCAGCTCACCACCGTCTCAGGGTGGTGAAAAACTGTTTTTT. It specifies CASSPPSQGGEKLFF.

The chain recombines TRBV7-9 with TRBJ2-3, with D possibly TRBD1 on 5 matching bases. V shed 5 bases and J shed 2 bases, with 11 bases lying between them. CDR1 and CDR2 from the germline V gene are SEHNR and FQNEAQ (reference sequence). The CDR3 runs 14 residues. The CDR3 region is CASSEGQYTDTQYF. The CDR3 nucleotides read TGTGCCAGCAGCGAAGGACAATACACAGATACGCAGTATTTT.

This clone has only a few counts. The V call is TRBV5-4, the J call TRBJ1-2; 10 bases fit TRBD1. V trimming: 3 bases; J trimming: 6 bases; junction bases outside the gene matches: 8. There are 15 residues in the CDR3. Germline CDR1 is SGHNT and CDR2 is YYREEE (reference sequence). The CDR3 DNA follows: TGTGCCAGCAGCTGGGGAGGGACAGGGGCAAATGGCTACACCTTC. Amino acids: CASSWGGTGANGYTF.

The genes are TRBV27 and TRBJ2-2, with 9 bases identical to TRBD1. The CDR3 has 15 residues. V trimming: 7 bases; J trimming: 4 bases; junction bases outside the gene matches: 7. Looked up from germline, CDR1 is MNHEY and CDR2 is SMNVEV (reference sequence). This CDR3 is CASTAGTGITGELFF. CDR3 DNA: TGTGCCAGCACCGCCGGGACAGGGATCACCGGGGAGCTGTTTTTT.

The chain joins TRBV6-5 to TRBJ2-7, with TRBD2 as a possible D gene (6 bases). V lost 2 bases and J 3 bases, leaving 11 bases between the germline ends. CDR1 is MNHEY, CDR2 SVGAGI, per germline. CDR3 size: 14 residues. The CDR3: CASSYRWGDYEQYF. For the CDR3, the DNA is TGTGCCAGCAGTTACCGGTGGGGGGACTACGAGCAGTACTTC.

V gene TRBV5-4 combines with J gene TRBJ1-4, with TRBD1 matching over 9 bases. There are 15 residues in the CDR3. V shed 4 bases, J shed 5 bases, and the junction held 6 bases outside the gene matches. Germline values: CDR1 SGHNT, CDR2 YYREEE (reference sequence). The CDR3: CASSPRTGENEKLFF. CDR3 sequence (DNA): TGTGCCAGCAGCCCTAGGACAGGGGAGAATGAAAAACTGTTTTTT.

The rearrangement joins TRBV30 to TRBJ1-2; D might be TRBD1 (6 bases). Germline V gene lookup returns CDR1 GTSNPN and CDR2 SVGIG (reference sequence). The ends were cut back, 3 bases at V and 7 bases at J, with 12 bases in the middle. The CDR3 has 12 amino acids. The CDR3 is CAWRTRTAGYTF. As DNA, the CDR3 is TGTGCCTGGAGAACTCGGACAGCTGGCTACACCTTC.

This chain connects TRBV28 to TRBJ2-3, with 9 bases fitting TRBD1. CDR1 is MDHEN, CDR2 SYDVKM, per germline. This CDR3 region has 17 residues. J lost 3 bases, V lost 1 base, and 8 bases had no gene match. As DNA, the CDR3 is TGTGCCAGCAGTTTATTAACAGGGGGCGCTAAAACAGATACGCAGTATTTT. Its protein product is CASSLLTGGAKTDTQYF.

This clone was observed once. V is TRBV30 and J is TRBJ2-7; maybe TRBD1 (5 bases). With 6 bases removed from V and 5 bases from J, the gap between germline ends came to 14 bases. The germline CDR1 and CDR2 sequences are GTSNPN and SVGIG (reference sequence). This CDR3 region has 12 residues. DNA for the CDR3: TGTGCCTGTTCAGGGCGGTCGAACGAGCAGTACTTC. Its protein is CACSGRSNEQYF. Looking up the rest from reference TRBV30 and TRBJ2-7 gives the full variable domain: SQTIHQWPATLVQPVGSPLSLECTVEGTSNPNLYWYRQAAGRGLQLLFYSVGIGQISSEVPQNLSASRPQDRQFILSSKKLLLSDSGFYLCACSGRSNEQYFGPGTRLTVT.

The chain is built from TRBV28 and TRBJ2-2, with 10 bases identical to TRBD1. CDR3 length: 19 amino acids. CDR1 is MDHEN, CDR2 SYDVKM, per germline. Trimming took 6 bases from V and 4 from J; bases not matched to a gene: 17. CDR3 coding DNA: TGTGCCAGCAGCCGAAAAGTGGGGGGGGACAGGGGCACCACCGGGGAGCTGTTTTTT. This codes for CASSRKVGGDRGTTGELFF.

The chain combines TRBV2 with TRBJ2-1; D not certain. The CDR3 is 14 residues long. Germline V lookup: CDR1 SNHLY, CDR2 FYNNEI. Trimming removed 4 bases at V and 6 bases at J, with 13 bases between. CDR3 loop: CASSALHRGNEQFF. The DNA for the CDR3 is TGTGCCAGCAGTGCCCTCCACCGAGGCAATGAGCAGTTCTTC.

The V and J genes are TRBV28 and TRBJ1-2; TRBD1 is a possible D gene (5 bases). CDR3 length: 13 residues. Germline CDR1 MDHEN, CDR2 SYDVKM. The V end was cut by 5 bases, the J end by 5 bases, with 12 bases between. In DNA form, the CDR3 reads TGTGCCAGCAGTCTCACTCAGGGATATGGCTACACCTTC. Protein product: CASSLTQGYGYTF.

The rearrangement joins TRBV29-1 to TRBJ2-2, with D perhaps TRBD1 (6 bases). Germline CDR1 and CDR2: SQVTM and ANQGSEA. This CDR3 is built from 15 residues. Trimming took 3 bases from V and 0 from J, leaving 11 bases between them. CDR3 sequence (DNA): TGCAGCGTTGACCTGGGACATACGAACACCGGGGAGCTGTTTTTT. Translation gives CSVDLGHTNTGELFF.

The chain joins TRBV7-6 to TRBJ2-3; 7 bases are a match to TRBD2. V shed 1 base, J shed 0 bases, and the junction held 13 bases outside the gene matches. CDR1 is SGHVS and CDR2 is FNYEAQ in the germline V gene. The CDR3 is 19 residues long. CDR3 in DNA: TGTGCCAGCAGCTTAGGAGGGCTAGCGGCGTACCCTAGCACAGATACGCAGTATTTT. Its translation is CASSLGGLAAYPSTDTQYF.